A single T cell receptor beta chain is shown here with its context. The specificity of this receptor is unknown. One base away there is no much larger clone; base qualities are not given. Inclusive of the bounding cysteine and phenylalanine, the CDR3 is 13 residues long. Left in the record is the CDR3 DNA by itself, 39 bases read in frame from the first base. CDR1 and CDR2, looked up from the germline V gene, are SGHDN and FVKESK. Trimming removed 0 bases from V and 15 bases from J, leaving 15 bases between the germline ends. CD8 naive samples were obtained by positive selection for CCR7 among CD45RO-negative cells, yielding a CD45RA+CCR7+ population from which TemRA cells were excluded. Healthy HIV-negative adults with no recently reported acute infections or vaccinations were included as donors. Only Caucasian adults living in Nashville, Tennessee, USA were represented among the donors. Blood was collected by leukapheresis, and PBMCs were isolated by Ficoll-Histopaque density gradient centrifugation and then cryopreserved in liquid nitrogen vapor phase. Analytical flow cytometry was used to check the purity and quantity of every magnetically sorted T cell population. Each sorted fraction had its genomic DNA isolated and then quantified by UV absorbance on a Nanodrop 2000c.

This sample was included in a study of shared clonotypes between healthy human individuals (dated by TCRdb to between 2020 and 2021). For context, the study as a whole: Two women and a few men aged 18 to 49 years were included in the cohort. For each donor, CD4 naive and CD4 memory were each run on three plates, CD8 naive on two plates, and CD8 memory on one plate. The study deeply sequenced blood TCR repertoires of about five healthy adults to estimate repertoire size and the extent of clonotype sharing between individuals. Libraries were prepared and TCR repertoires were sequenced by different laboratories using diverse techniques, in order to increase sequencing depth and limit assay-specific biases. Leukapheresis yielded between about 0.94 and 8.9 billion PBMCs per donor.

TCR CDR3 regions were amplified from genomic DNA by multiplex PCR using the deep immunoSEQ assay. Genomic DNA extracted from each cell subset was distributed evenly over all wells of several immunoSEQ 96-well plates, and each plate served as one replicate. Each replicate PCR for sorted subsets received about 180 ng genomic DNA, equal to roughly 30,000 T cell genomes. The purified libraries were quantified using a Qubit 3.0 fluorometer, sized with a Bioanalyzer 2100, and then quantified again using the KAPA Library Quantification kit. A separate single-read 150-cycle Illumina NextSeq 550 flow cell was used to sequence each immunoSEQ 96-well plate. The study's own analysis went as follows. Because the immunoSEQ output included only junctional sequences and no quality scores, the filtering could not be the same as the filtering used for full-length reads. To assign V/J genes and CDR3, sequences were annotated against IMGT germline references using PyIR, a Python wrapper for IgBLAST v1.9. Reads were removed for weak V/J assignments (E-value above 1e-6), missing CDR3, stop codons, out-of-frame junctions, or ambiguous translated residues. V3J clonotypes were defined by identical inferred V gene, J gene, and CDR3 amino acid sequence. Percentage overlap between repertoires was computed as shared unique clonotypes divided by the size of the smaller repertoire. RTK rarefaction, the Chao1 estimator, and Recon v2.1 estimates of unobserved clonotypes were used to assess repertoire richness. Generation probabilities for all TCRbeta clonotypes obtained by the gDNA method from four donors were computed using OLGA. This immuneACCESS table, as held by TCRdb, lists in-frame sequences with V and J called but not all clones. Of the missing ones, under half trace to an unresolved V gene in checked studies; the others have no known cause. V, J and clone size are taken as reported in that table, and D and trimming were inferred from the DNA itself. Present in this sample are about 2.1 million clones, 93% of which were seen just once. The leading ten clones occupy about 1.7% of the sample.

What the authors observed across the whole study: Incomplete sequencing was indicated by rarefaction of sorted-subset datasets, despite the large sequencing depth. Pairwise subsampling led to the expectation that sequencing depth would affect the degree of clonotype sharing among donors. Compared with non-shared clonotypes, clonotypes shared by all four sorted-subset donors had higher generation probabilities. Estimated clonotype richness was generally larger for naive than for memory subsets. Because the study included a small number of donors, the genetic and exposure-history diversity represented was limited. When a few donors were compared, the shared fraction of clonotypes was around 5% for naive CD4, around 3.6% for naive CD8, 2.3% for memory CD4, and roughly 0.43% for memory CD8. Sampling was restricted to blood, and TCR repertoires in tissues likely differ from the TCR repertoires found in blood.

This chain is built from TRBV14 and TRBJ2-4; the D gene is perhaps TRBD1 or TRBD2, as each covers 5 bases. The clonotype was recovered from a man younger than 35 in good health. Some clones in this sample may be carry-over from other donors' samples. The material sequenced was naive CD8+ T cells from PBMCs. The sample's cell subset or site label is to be understood as: CD45RA+CCR7+. The bases read TGTGCCAGCAGCCAAGATAGAAGGGACCTCAGGTACTTC. Its translation reads: CASSQDRRDLRYF. The full variable domain, with segments outside the CDR3 supplied by the reference TRBV14 and TRBJ2-4 proteins, appears as EAGVTQFPSHSVIEKGQTVTLRCDPISGHDNLYWYRRVMGKEIKFLLHFVKESKQDESGMPNNRFLAERTGGTYSTLKVQPAELEDSGVYFCASSQDRRDLRYFGAGTRLSVL.